This TCR beta chain was retrieved from a study of patients and donors after allogeneic stem cell transplantation. J was trimmed by 0 bases and V by 4 bases; bases with no gene match: 11. The CDR3 is 18 residues long. Germline values: CDR1 SGHRS, CDR2 YFSETQ. From the RT-PCR reads, TCRdb called clonotypes with MiXCR, one entry per CDR3 protein. The sample has 900,000 to 1,000,000 distinct CDR3 sequences; over 15% are singletons. The sample comprised blood, either unsorted or a sorted T cell fraction (not recorded which). The TCR originated in a human donor who was either an allogeneic HSCT recipient or a stem cell or donor lymphocyte infusion donor (not recorded which). It is not recorded whose cells these are; they may come from a transplant donor. V and J are TRBV5-1 and TRBJ2-3; TRBD2 matches at 10 bases. CDR3: CASSHGSGGMMSTDTQYF. The CDR3 nucleotides read TGCGCCAGCAGCCATGGTAGCGGGGGGATGATGAGCACAGATACGCAGTATTTT.